The source of this T cell receptor beta chain is a study of STAT5B mutations in CD4+ large granular lymphocyte leukemia. Germline V gene lookup returns CDR1 LGHNA and CDR2 YSLEER. After removal of 1 base from V and 1 base from J, the junction contained 16 bases not matched to a gene. CDR3 length: 20 residues. This was a survey-level run. Assay: immunoSEQ multiplex PCR; the TCRdb copy retains only in-frame clones and omits some. The sample lists about 30,000 clones, around 80% occurring once. The chain is built from TRBV4-3 and TRBJ2-4, with TRBD2 matching over 7 bases. The sequenced sample was CD4+ T cells from blood buffy coats. The sequence came from a human donor in good health. CDR3 DNA sequence: TGCGCCAGCAGCCAAGGAATGCGGGAGAGGGGAGGTGTGGCCAAAAACATTCAGTACTTC. Amino acids: CASSQGMRERGGVAKNIQYF.